This TCR beta chain was found in a study of OX40 agonist ivuxolimab in advanced cancers. Turning to the overall study: Ivuxolimab, which targeted the costimulatory receptor OX40 (CD134), was an agonistic, fully human IgG2 monoclonal antibody. Intravenous ivuxolimab was administered to patients every 2 weeks at six dose levels: 0.01, 0.1, 0.3, 1.5, 3 and 10 mg/kg. Among the approximately 50 dose-escalation patients, some 20 had hepatocellular carcinoma, approximately 15 melanoma, 9 renal cell carcinoma and 9 head and neck cancer. A male proportion of roughly 85% and a mean age of approximately 58 years, ranging from roughly 23 to 80, were recorded for the dose-escalation cohort. Prior anti-PD-1, anti-PD-L1 or anti-CTLA-4 therapy was permitted, and checkpoint inhibitors had been received by 40% to 50% of dose-escalation patients. Partial responses occurred in three dose-escalation patients: two with cutaneous melanoma and one with hepatocellular carcinoma. Peripheral TCRbeta sequencing aimed to test whether ivuxolimab altered TCR sequence diversity and caused clonal T-cell expansion. The paper describes the monotherapy dose-escalation part (N = 52 patients) of the phase I trial of ivuxolimab.

The trial excluded patients who had a history of autoimmune disease or were on systemic immunosuppression. Peripheral blood for TCR sequencing was drawn from every dose cohort at baseline, at cycle 4 day 1 and at cycle 7 day 1. The samples were taken from a phase I, first-in-human, multicenter, open-label dose-escalation trial of ivuxolimab. Adults with locally advanced or metastatic melanoma, renal cell carcinoma, hepatocellular carcinoma or head and neck squamous cell carcinoma were enrolled in the trial. Before TCR sequencing, CD4+ and CD8+ T cells were separately sorted from peripheral blood. To sequence the TCRbeta CDR3 region, genomic DNA was isolated from the sorted cells. The immunoSEQ Assay was used to sequence the TCRbeta CDR3 regions. Here the immuneACCESS table is served through TCRdb, limited to in-frame sequences with V and J called. Missing clones are a known gap in these copies; in checked studies unresolved V genes cover under half, and the rest lacks a known reason. Here the sample has around 60,000 clones; roughly 91% occur a single time. Roughly 25% of the sample comes from the top ten.

Study-level results and caveats: In the 0.1-3.0 mg/kg groups, partial responders were among the patients with the lowest normalized peripheral clonal expansion, particularly in CD8+ T cells. Which antigens the clonally expanded peripheral T cells were specific for was not determined. Low levels of normalized T-cell clonal expansion were also seen in some patients who did not respond. After ivuxolimab, CD8+ T cells had more expanded clones than CD4+ T cells on average. At doses of 0.1 to 3.0 mg/kg, clonal expansion of both CD4+ and CD8+ blood T cells was observed from baseline to week 6.

A note on this clone: Its target antigen remains unknown. Base quality data are lacking; no much larger clone is found one base away.

This material consisted of CD4+ or CD8+ T cells sorted from blood, taken in a trial of the OX40 agonist ivuxolimab. The sequence was collected from an adult with an advanced solid tumor such as melanoma, head and neck, liver or kidney cancer.

The CDR3 here reads CASNPRHPAATNEKLFF. The DNA sequence is as follows: TGTGCCAGCAACCCTCGCCACCCGGCTGCAACTAATGAAAAACTGTTTTTT. The sequence is built from TRBV27 and TRBJ1-4, with the D gene call left open. Trimming removed 7 bases from V and 0 bases from J, leaving 18 bases between the germline ends. CDR1 and CDR2, per the germline V gene (reference sequence), are MNHEY and SMNVEV. The CDR3 numbers 17 residues from cysteine through phenylalanine. Solely the CDR3 DNA is kept, with 51 bases framed from the first base.